What follows is one T cell receptor beta chain and its context. Germline V gene data show CDR1 as SNHLY and CDR2 as FYNNEI. J lost 4 bases, V lost 6 bases, and 6 bases had no gene match. The CDR3 extends over 15 amino acids. This record comes from a study of T-cell memory formation after mild COVID-19. From the 5' RACE reads, TCRdb called clonotypes with MiXCR, one entry per CDR3 protein. Of tens of thousands of distinct CDR3 sequences listed, less than 8% are singletons. This TCR derives from an adult who had mild COVID-19 (a few samples of this study predate the infection). Cell type and time point are not known. V and J are TRBV2 and TRBJ1-6; TRBD1 matches at 7 bases. Material: PBMCs or a T cell subset sorted from them (not recorded which). CDR3 sequence (DNA): TGTGCCAGCAGGATGGGACAGTTTTATAATTCACCCCTCCACTTT. Its protein product is CASRMGQFYNSPLHF.